A single sample gave rise to the 26 T cell receptor beta chains below, sequenced in a study of blood T cell repertoires in COVID-19. Assay used: immunoSEQ multiplex PCR; TCRdb lists only in-frame clones, some missing. The data show 250,000 or so clones, with around four fifths seen just once and around 6.4% held by the top ten. Sequenced sample: peripheral blood. The receptors here all came from a woman aged 60-75 years with active or convalescent COVID-19.

The rearrangement uses TRBV5-1 and TRBJ2-5, with 13 bases identical to TRBD2. Germline V gives CDR1 SGHRS, CDR2 YFSETQ. The V and J ends lost 4 bases and 5 bases, in that order; junction bases with no gene match: 8. This CDR3 comprises 16 residues. As DNA, the CDR3 is TGCGCCAGCAGCGTCAGACTAGCGGGAGGAATTGAGACCCAGTACTTC. This translates into CASSVRLAGGIETQYF.

This chain links TRBV7-6 with TRBJ2-3; tentative D call: TRBD1 (6 bases). Trimming removed 1 base from V and 2 bases from J, with 13 bases in between. CDR1 SGHVS and CDR2 FNYEAQ come from the germline V gene. The CDR3 is made up of 16 amino acids. CDR3 bases: TGTGCCAGCAGCTTAGACCCCCCAGGGGCCACAGATACGCAGTATTTT. This codes for CASSLDPPGATDTQYF.

The chain joins TRBV2 to TRBJ1-1, with D perhaps matching TRBD1 (6 bases). Germline lookup yields CDR1 SNHLY and CDR2 FYNNEI. V dropped 5 bases and J dropped 2 bases, with 18 bases sitting between them. The CDR3 consists of 16 residues. The CDR3 coding sequence is TGTGCCAGCAGTTGGCAGGGGATTTTTCTTAACACTGAAGCTTTCTTT. This encodes CASSWQGIFLNTEAFF.

The chain has TRBV5-1 and TRBJ2-5, with TRBD2 identical over 7 bases. With V trimmed by 0 bases and J by 5 bases, 13 bases remained unmatched. There are 17 residues in the CDR3. Germline V gene data show CDR1 as SGHRS and CDR2 as YFSETQ. This chain's CDR3 is CASSLAGGMAGGETQYF. As DNA, the CDR3 is TGCGCCAGCAGCTTGGCCGGGGGGATGGCAGGCGGCGAGACCCAGTACTTC.

The V and J genes are TRBV2 and TRBJ1-5; a weak D match, TRBD1 (5 bases). The germline V and J ends were trimmed by 5 bases and 7 bases, with 12 bases remaining between them. The CDR3 is 13 amino acids. CDR1 SNHLY and CDR2 FYNNEI come from the germline V gene. The CDR3 coding sequence is TGTGCCAGCAGTTGGAGGGGTGAACAGCCCCAGCATTTT. Its protein product is CASSWRGEQPQHF.

This rearrangement joins TRBV7-9 to TRBJ2-2, with 9 nucleotides matching TRBD1. Germline loops: CDR1 SEHNR, CDR2 FQNEAQ (reference sequence). The CDR3 has 16 residues. V was pared by 5 bases and J by 0 bases, with 4 bases of the junction left unmatched. The CDR3 here is CASSPRTGANTGELFF. CDR3 sequence (DNA): TGTGCCAGCAGCCCCCGGACAGGGGCGAACACCGGGGAGCTGTTTTTT.

This sequence joins TRBV10-3 and TRBJ2-5; TRBD2 aligns across 11 bases. With V trimmed by 3 bases and J by 4 bases, 7 bases remained unmatched. Germline values: CDR1 ENHRY, CDR2 SYGVKD. The length of the CDR3 is 16 residues. The CDR3, as DNA: TGTGCCATCAGTGACCCGCACGGACTAGCGGGAGAGACCCAGTACTTC. Amino acids: CAISDPHGLAGETQYF.

This rearrangement joins TRBV12-3 or TRBV12-4 to TRBJ2-1; 8 positions match TRBD2. The CDR3 sequence is 12 residues long. The V gene end was trimmed by 6 bases and the J gene end by 10 bases; junction bases not matched to a gene: 5. The CDR3 DNA reads TGTGCCAGCAGGGGGACTAGAGGGGAGCAGTTCTTC. It translates to CASRGTRGEQFF.

The chain links TRBV3-1 (or the pseudogene TRBV3-2) to TRBJ1-3; D unresolved. Looked up from germline, CDR1 is LGHDT and CDR2 is YNNKEL (reference sequence). The CDR3 runs 17 residues. Trimming took 1 base from V and 2 from J, leaving 15 bases between them. In DNA form, the CDR3 reads TGTGCCAGCAGCCAAGGCGATAGTAGGACTCCTGGAAACACCATATATTTT. This translates into CASSQGDSRTPGNTIYF.

This clone appeared a few times. The J gene is TRBJ1-2, the V gene TRBV7-9; 7 nucleotides agree with TRBD1. This CDR3 contains 16 residues. The V gene end was trimmed by 1 base and the J gene end by 4 bases; junction bases not matched to a gene: 9. Germline V gives CDR1 SEHNR, CDR2 FQNEAQ (reference sequence). The CDR3 loop is CASSLGGQEGIYGYTF. Here the CDR3 DNA reads TGTGCCAGCAGCTTAGGTGGACAGGAAGGGATCTATGGCTACACCTTC.

The V and J genes are TRBV6-5 and TRBJ1-1, with D tentatively TRBD1 (5 bases). The CDR3 has 15 residues. The V end lost 9 bases, the J end lost 0 bases, and 17 bases lay between the germline ends. Germline loops: CDR1 MNHEY, CDR2 SVGAGI. This CDR3 is CARGPWGLMNTEAFF. DNA for the CDR3: TGTGCCAGAGGACCATGGGGCCTTATGAACACTGAAGCTTTCTTT.

The chain carries TRBV2 and TRBJ1-1, with TRBD1 matching over 8 bases. This CDR3 contains 12 residues. Germline V gene sequence: CDR1 SNHLY, CDR2 FYNNEI. Unmatched junction bases numbered 1, after V lost 6 bases and J lost 4 bases. This CDR3 is CASRTGGTEAFF. The CDR3 bases are TGTGCCAGCAGAACAGGGGGCACTGAAGCTTTCTTT.

The genes are TRBV5-1 and TRBJ2-5; D might be TRBD2 (6 bases). V lost 3 bases and J 2 bases, leaving 11 bases between the germline ends. The length of the CDR3 is 14 residues. Germline CDR1 and CDR2: SGHRS and YFSETQ. CDR3 sequence (DNA): TGCGCCAGCAGCTGGAGCGGGTTACAAGAGACCCAGTACTTC. The encoded protein is CASSWSGLQETQYF.

The table lists this clone with a count of one. The chain couples TRBV6-5 to TRBJ1-1, with D perhaps TRBD1 (6 bases). Between the trimmed V and J ends, which lost 6 bases and 5 bases, there was a span of 10 bases. Germline lookup yields CDR1 MNHEY and CDR2 SVGAGI. The CDR3 sequence is 12 residues long. The CDR3 sequence: CASRGTPTEAFF. CDR3 bases: TGTGCCAGCAGAGGGACACCAACTGAAGCTTTCTTT.

The rearrangement uses TRBV7-2 and TRBJ1-5; 7 nucleotides match TRBD1. V dropped 2 bases and J dropped 6; count of bases not matched to a gene: 7. This CDR3 is built from 15 residues. The germline V gene has CDR1 SGHTA and CDR2 FQGNSA. As DNA, the CDR3 is TGTGCCAGCAGCTTAAATCAAGGGGGCGGTCAGCCCCAGCATTTT. This sequence encodes CASSLNQGGGQPQHF.

The gene calls are TRBV7-3 and TRBJ1-1; 10 bases are a match to TRBD1. Per the germline V gene, CDR1 is SGHTA and CDR2 is FQGTGA. V dropped 2 bases and J dropped 6; count of bases not matched to a gene: 0. CDR3 length: 13 residues. CDR3 nucleotide sequence: TGTGCCAGCAGCTTAGGACAGGGGGCTGAAGCTTTCTTT. It codes for CASSLGQGAEAFF.

DNA for the CDR3: TGTGCCAGCAGTTTACTCGGGACAGGGTTCTCTGGGGCCAACGTCCTGACTTTC. Translated: CASSLLGTGFSGANVLTF. The V call is TRBV27, the J call TRBJ2-6; 9 positions match TRBD1. The germline gives CDR1 MNHEY, CDR2 SMNVEV (reference sequence). The CDR3 has 18 residues. V gave up 2 bases and J gave up 0 bases; unmatched junction bases: 5.

The chain combines TRBV5-4 with TRBJ1-2, with D maybe TRBD1 (5 bases). The germline gives CDR1 SGHNT, CDR2 YYREEE (reference sequence). Trimming left V 4 bases short and J 5 bases short, with 18 bases between. This CDR3 is built from 15 residues. CDR3 DNA sequence: TGTGCCAGCAGCGTTATATTTGACAGCTTATATGGCTACACCTTC. It translates to CASSVIFDSLYGYTF.

The gene calls are TRBV3-1 (or the pseudogene TRBV3-2) and TRBJ1-1; D unclear. The CDR3 sequence is 14 residues long. Germline-derived CDR1 and CDR2 are LGHDT and YNNKEL (reference sequence). V was clipped by 2 bases and J by 0 bases, with 7 bases between them. The CDR3 spells CASSQLQVNTEAFF. The CDR3, as DNA: TGTGCCAGCAGCCAATTGCAGGTGAACACTGAAGCTTTCTTT.

V is TRBV7-9 and J is TRBJ1-6; D uncertain. This CDR3 is 14 amino acids long. Between the trimmed V and J ends, which lost 4 bases and 10 bases, there was a span of 14 bases. Germline CDR1 and CDR2: SEHNR and FQNEAQ (reference sequence). CDR3 amino acids: CASSSGGADSPLHF. In DNA form, the CDR3 reads TGTGCCAGCAGCTCCGGCGGAGCGGACTCACCCCTCCACTTT. The full variable domain, completed using reference TRBV7-9 and TRBJ1-6, is DTGVSQNPRHKITKRGQNVTFRCDPISEHNRLYWYRQTLGQGPEFLTYFQNEAQLEKSRLLSDRFSAERPKGSFSTLEIQRTEQGDSAMYLCASSSGGADSPLHFGNGTRLTVT.

The V call is TRBV9, the J call TRBJ1-3; no firm D call. The V gene lost 4 bases and the J gene lost 5 bases, with 7 bases spanning the gap. The CDR3 runs to 12 residues. Per germline, CDR1 SGDLS and CDR2 YYNGEE. The CDR3 nucleotides read TGTGCCAGCAGCCCCCGTCGAAACACCATATATTTT. Translating gives CASSPRRNTIYF. The full variable domain, its missing parts supplied by reference TRBV9 and TRBJ1-3, is DSGVTQTPKHLITATGQRVTLRCSPRSGDLSVYWYQQSLDQGLQFLIQYYNGEERAKGNILERFSAQQFPDLHSELNLSSLELGDSALYFCASSPRRNTIYFGEGSWLTVV.

This chain uses TRBV10-3 with TRBJ2-7, with 10 bases matching TRBD2. The J segment lost 4 bases and the V segment lost 5 bases, leaving 17 bases of the junction unmatched. The CDR3 totals 18 residues. Per the germline V gene, CDR1 is ENHRY and CDR2 is SYGVKD. This CDR3 reads CAISIRRGGLAVIYEQYF. In DNA form, the CDR3 reads TGTGCCATCAGTATCAGGCGCGGCGGACTAGCGGTAATATACGAGCAGTACTTC.

The chain is built from TRBV27 and TRBJ2-1; 12 nucleotides agree with TRBD2. Germline CDR1 reads MNHEY; CDR2 reads SMNVEV (reference sequence). The CDR3 totals 16 residues. V lost 5 bases to trimming and J lost 6 bases; unmatched junction nucleotides: 8. CDR3: CASSPYGTSGFNEQFF. The CDR3 nucleotides are TGTGCCAGCAGTCCCTACGGGACTAGCGGGTTCAATGAGCAGTTCTTC.

The V call is TRBV3-1 (or the pseudogene TRBV3-2), the J call TRBJ2-1; perhaps TRBD1 as D (5 bases). Trimming removed 1 base at V and 6 bases at J, with 13 bases between. The germline V gene has CDR1 LGHDT and CDR2 YNNKEL (reference sequence). This CDR3 has 15 residues. CDR3 DNA sequence: TGTGCCAGCAGCCAAGTAGGGGTTCTCCTCAATGAGCAGTTCTTC. This encodes CASSQVGVLLNEQFF.

The genes are TRBV28 and TRBJ2-4; TRBD2 agrees at 10 bases. With V trimmed by 6 bases and J by 3 bases, 5 bases remained unmatched. Germline CDR1 is MDHEN and CDR2 is SYDVKM. This CDR3 has 15 amino acids. CDR3: CASRVAGGDKNIQYF. CDR3 coding DNA: TGTGCCAGCAGAGTAGCGGGGGGCGACAAAAACATTCAGTACTTC.

This sequence joins TRBV27 and TRBJ2-1; 12 bases fit TRBD2. Germline-derived CDR1 and CDR2 are MNHEY and SMNVEV (reference sequence). The CDR3 runs to 16 residues. The V segment lost 5 bases and the J segment 6 bases; nucleotides outside the gene matches: 8. For the CDR3, the DNA is TGTGCCAGCAGTGCCGTCCTAGCGGGAGGGCCCAATGAGCAGTTCTTC. Its protein is CASSAVLAGGPNEQFF.